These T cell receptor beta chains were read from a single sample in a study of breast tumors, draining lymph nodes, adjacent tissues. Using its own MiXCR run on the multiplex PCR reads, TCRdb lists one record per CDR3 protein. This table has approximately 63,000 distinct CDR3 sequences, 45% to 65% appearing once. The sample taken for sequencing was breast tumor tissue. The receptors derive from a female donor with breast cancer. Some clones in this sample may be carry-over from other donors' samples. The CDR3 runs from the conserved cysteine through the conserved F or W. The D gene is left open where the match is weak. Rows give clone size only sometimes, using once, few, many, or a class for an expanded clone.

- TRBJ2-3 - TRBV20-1 CSARGGHYNEQYF TGCAGTGCTAGGGGGGGACACTACAATGAGCAGTATTTT
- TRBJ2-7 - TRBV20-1 CSARGGYSYEQYF TGCAGTGCTAGGGGAGGCTACTCCTACGAGCAGTACTTC
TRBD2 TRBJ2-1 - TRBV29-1 CSVLKTSGISSSYNEQFF TGCAGCGTCCTTAAGACTAGCGGGATCTCTAGCTCCTACAATGAGCAGTTCTTC
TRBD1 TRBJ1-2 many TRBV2 CASSSDRGFGGYTF TGTGCCAGCAGTTCGGACAGGGGTTTCGGTGGCTACACCTTC
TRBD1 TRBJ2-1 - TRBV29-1 CSGSGTGHNEQFF TGCAGCGGATCCGGGACAGGACACAATGAGCAGTTCTTC
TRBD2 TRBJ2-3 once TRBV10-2 CASSEPTSGGANTDTQYF TGCGCCAGCAGTGAGCCGACTAGCGGGGGGGCAAACACAGATACGCAGTATTTT
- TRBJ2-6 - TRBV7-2 CASSLARANVLTF TGTGCCAGCAGCTTAGCGAGGGCCAACGTCCTGACTTTC
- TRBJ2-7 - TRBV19 CASSIGRAYEQYF TGTGCCAGTAGTATTGGGCGGGCCTACGAGCAGTACTTC
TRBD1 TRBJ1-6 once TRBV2 CASRAGTGFASPLHF TGTGCCAGCAGAGCCGGGACAGGGTTTGCTTCACCCCTCCACTTT
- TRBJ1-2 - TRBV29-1 CSVDPMDSYGYTF TGCAGCGTTGATCCCATGGACAGCTATGGCTACACCTTC
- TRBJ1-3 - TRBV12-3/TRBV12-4 CASVRGYGNTIYF TGTGCCAGCGTCAGGGGTTACGGAAACACCATATATTTT
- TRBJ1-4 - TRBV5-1 CASNRNPGGKLFF TGCGCCAGCAACAGAAACCCGGGAGGTAAACTGTTTTTT
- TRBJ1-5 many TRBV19 CASTLTTGGYSNQPQHF TGTGCCAGTACCCTAACGACGGGGGGATATAGCAATCAGCCCCAGCATTTT
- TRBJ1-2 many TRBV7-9 CASSLGGINYGYTF TGTGCCAGCAGCTTAGGGGGCATTAACTATGGCTACACCTTC
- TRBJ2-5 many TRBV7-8 CASSLGEAGETQYF TGTGCCAGCAGCTTGGGGGAGGCGGGTGAGACCCAGTACTTC
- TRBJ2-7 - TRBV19 CASSIDLSPGTAEQYF TGTGCCAGTAGTATAGATCTATCCCCCGGGACCGCCGAGCAGTACTTC
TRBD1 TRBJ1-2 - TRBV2 CASSRQGAGGYTF TGTGCCAGCAGTAGACAGGGGGCAGGGGGCTACACCTTC
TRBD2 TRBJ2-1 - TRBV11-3 CDSSLTSGTYNEQFF TGTGACAGCAGCTTAACTAGCGGGACCTACAATGAGCAGTTCTTC
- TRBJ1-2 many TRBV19 CASSILAGDGGYTF TGTGCCAGTAGTATACTGGCAGGGGATGGTGGCTACACCTTC
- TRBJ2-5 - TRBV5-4 CASSLGWGQYF TGCGCCAGCAGCTTGGGTTGGGGCCAGTACTTC
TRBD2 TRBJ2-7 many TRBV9 CASSGGLAGNSYEQYF TGTGCCAGCAGCGGGGGACTAGCGGGAAATTCCTACGAGCAGTACTTC
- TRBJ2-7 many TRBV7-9 CASSLDQVPNEQYF TGTGCCAGCAGCTTAGATCAGGTTCCGAACGAGCAGTACTTC
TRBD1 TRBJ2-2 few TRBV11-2 CASSSPGQVNTGELFF TGTGCCAGCAGCTCACCGGGACAGGTGAACACCGGGGAGCTGTTTTTT
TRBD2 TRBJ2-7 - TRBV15 CATSLQGLADEQYF TGTGCCACCAGCCTTCAGGGACTAGCCGACGAGCAGTACTTC
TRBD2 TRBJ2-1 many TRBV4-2 CASSQGGGSGGSNEQFF TGTGCCAGCAGCCAAGGGGGAGGTAGCGGGGGTTCCAATGAGCAGTTCTTC
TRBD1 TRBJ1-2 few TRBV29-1 CSSEGTGLYGYTF TGCAGCAGTGAAGGGACAGGGCTCTATGGCTACACCTTC
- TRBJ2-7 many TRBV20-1 CSARNPSQDHGQYF TGCAGTGCTAGAAACCCCTCTCAGGACCACGGGCAGTACTTC
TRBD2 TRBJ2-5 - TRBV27 CASSFLLGRGDQETQYF TGTGCCAGCAGTTTTCTCCTCGGGCGGGGGGACCAAGAGACCCAGTACTTC
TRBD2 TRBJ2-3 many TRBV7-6 CASSSSRVGSSGSADTQYF TGTGCCAGCAGCTCCAGCAGGGTAGGGTCTAGCGGGAGCGCAGATACGCAGTATTTT
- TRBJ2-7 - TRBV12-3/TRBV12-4 CASSLRGDAGSYEQYF TGTGCCAGCAGTTTAAGGGGGGACGCCGGCTCCTACGAGCAGTACTTC
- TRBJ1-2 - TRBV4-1 CASSQDGSGSYTF TGCGCCAGCAGCCAAGATGGGAGCGGGAGCTACACCTTC
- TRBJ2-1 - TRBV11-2 CASSLILGVSEQFF TGTGCCAGCAGCTTAATCCTCGGGGTTAGTGAGCAGTTCTTC
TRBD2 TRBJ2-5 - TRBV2 CASSPDPGLAGDSETQYF TGTGCCAGCAGCCCAGACCCGGGACTAGCGGGTGACTCAGAGACCCAGTACTTC
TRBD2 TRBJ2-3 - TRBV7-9 CASSARGTSGTDTQYF TGTGCCAGCAGTGCTAGAGGGACTAGCGGCACAGATACGCAGTATTTT
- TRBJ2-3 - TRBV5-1 CASSLVGDTSTDTQYF TGCGCCAGCAGCTTGGTCGGGGATACTAGCACAGATACGCAGTATTTT
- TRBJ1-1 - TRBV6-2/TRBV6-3 CASSYGRSGRLNTEAFF TGTGCCAGCAGTTACGGGCGTTCGGGGAGACTTAACACTGAAGCTTTCTTT
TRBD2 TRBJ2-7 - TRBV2 CASSGTSGGEQYF TGTGCCAGCAGTGGGACTAGCGGCGGCGAGCAGTACTTC
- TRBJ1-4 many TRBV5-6 CASSARRVTNEKLFF TGTGCCAGCAGCGCGAGGAGGGTTACTAATGAAAAACTGTTTTTT
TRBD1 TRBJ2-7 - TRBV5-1 CASSKGQATYEQYF TGCGCCAGCAGCAAGGGACAGGCGACCTACGAGCAGTACTTC
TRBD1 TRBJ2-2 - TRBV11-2 CASSLVSTGGLANTGELFF TGTGCCAGCAGCTTAGTTTCGACAGGGGGCCTCGCGAACACCGGGGAGCTGTTTTTT
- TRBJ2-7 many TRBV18 CASSPPGPRGEQYF TGTGCCAGCTCACCGCCGGGACCCAGGGGCGAGCAGTACTTC
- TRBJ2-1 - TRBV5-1 CASSLGQVIYNEQFF TGCGCCAGCAGCTTGGGACAGGTAATCTACAATGAGCAGTTCTTC
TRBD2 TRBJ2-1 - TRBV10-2 CASHRLAGTSDNEQFF TGCGCCAGTCACCGACTAGCGGGGACCTCGGACAATGAGCAGTTCTTC
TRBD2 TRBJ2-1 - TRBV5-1 CASSLEASGANKRNEQFF TGCGCCAGCAGCTTGGAGGCTAGCGGAGCAAATAAACGGAATGAGCAGTTCTTC
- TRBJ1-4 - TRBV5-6 CAGSFGEKLFF TGTGCCGGCAGCTTCGGCGAAAAACTGTTTTTT
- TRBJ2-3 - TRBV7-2 CASSPPPSTDTQYF TGTGCCAGCAGTCCGCCCCCTAGCACAGATACGCAGTATTTT
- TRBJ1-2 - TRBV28 CASSIDPGAGGYGYTF TGTGCCAGTAGTATAGACCCAGGAGCGGGGGGCTATGGCTACACCTTC
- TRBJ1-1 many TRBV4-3 CASSQDWSSEAFF TGCGCCAGCAGCCAAGATTGGTCCTCGGAAGCTTTCTTT
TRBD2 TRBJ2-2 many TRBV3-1 CASSQVLAGGKNTGELFF TGTGCCAGCAGCCAAGTCCTAGCGGGGGGGAAGAACACCGGGGAGCTGTTTTTT
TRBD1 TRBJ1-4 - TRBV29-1 CSVEGTGEKLFF TGCAGCGTTGAGGGGACAGGTGAAAAACTGTTTTTT
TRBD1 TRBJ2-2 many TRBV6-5 CASSPGQGAGELFF TGTGCCAGCAGTCCCGGACAGGGCGCCGGGGAGCTGTTTTTT